Below, 17 T cell receptor beta chains from the same sample are listed, as sequenced in a study of cytomegalovirus exposure and HLA in healthy donors. The study ran its PCR with 60 Vbeta and 13 Jbeta primers. The method was immunoSEQ multiplex PCR; TCRdb's version includes in-frame clones alone and lacks a portion of them. This sample has approximately 200,000 clones, with 80% to 85% found just once. What was sequenced was PBMCs. Receptors originate from a woman between 18 and 30 years old in good health and CMV-seropositive.

J is TRBJ1-2 and V is TRBV2, with TRBD1 identical over 9 bases. This CDR3 has 16 amino acids. With V trimmed by 6 bases and J by 8 bases, 16 bases remained unmatched. From germline, CDR1 is SNHLY and CDR2 FYNNEI. Written as DNA, the CDR3 is TGTGCCAGCAGGACCGGGACAGGGACCATTTGGGGAGGCTACACCTTC. Translating it yields CASRTGTGTIWGGYTF.

The chain links TRBV4-3 to TRBJ2-6; no clear D gene. Per the germline V gene, CDR1 is LGHNA and CDR2 is YSLEER. The CDR3 totals 16 residues. V dropped 1 base and J dropped 0 bases, with 7 bases sitting between them. CDR3: CASSQGAFSGANVLTF. Written as DNA, the CDR3 is TGCGCCAGCAGCCAAGGCGCCTTCTCTGGGGCCAACGTCCTGACTTTC.

The chain carries TRBV6-5 and TRBJ1-1; weak D call: TRBD1 (6 bases). This CDR3 spans 13 amino acids. Germline-derived CDR1 and CDR2 are MNHEY and SVGAGI. Trimming removed 7 bases from V and 1 base from J, with 10 bases in between. CDR3 sequence (DNA): TGTGCCAGCAAAGGCAGGGGGAACACTGAAGCTTTCTTT. Protein sequence: CASKGRGNTEAFF.

The chain recombines TRBV28 with TRBJ2-1; 7 bases match TRBD2. CDR1 and CDR2 from the germline V gene are MDHEN and SYDVKM. V was pared by 2 bases and J by 7 bases, with 11 bases of the junction left unmatched. This CDR3 contains 16 residues. CDR3 sequence reads: CASSLDGTNLLNEQFF. The CDR3, as DNA: TGTGCCAGCAGTTTAGACGGGACTAACCTACTGAATGAGCAGTTCTTC.

CDR3: CASSADRVDQPQHF. CDR3 in DNA: TGTGCCAGCAGTGCCGACAGGGTGGATCAGCCCCAGCATTTT. V gene TRBV2 combines with J gene TRBJ1-5; 7 bases line up with TRBD1. Looked up from germline, CDR1 is SNHLY and CDR2 is FYNNEI. The CDR3 runs to 14 residues. V was clipped by 4 bases and J by 5 bases; unmatched bases: 5.

This CDR3 reads CASSLQGLYGYTF. The CDR3 DNA follows: TGTGCCAGCAGTTTACAGGGGCTCTATGGCTACACCTTC. The chain uses TRBV6-5 and TRBJ1-2; TRBD1 agrees at 7 bases. The trim removed 4 bases at V and 4 bases at J, leaving 3 bases unmatched. The CDR3 contains 13 residues. Looked up from germline, CDR1 is MNHEY and CDR2 is SVGAGI.

The rearrangement links TRBV27 to TRBJ1-1; D is undetermined. V was clipped by 2 bases and J by 0 bases, with 10 bases between them. Germline CDR1 and CDR2: MNHEY and SMNVEV (reference sequence). The CDR3 loop spans 15 amino acids. DNA for the CDR3: TGTGCCAGCAGTTTAGCAGCGGCGATGAACACTGAAGCTTTCTTT. Amino acid sequence: CASSLAAAMNTEAFF.

The chain couples TRBV7-9 to TRBJ2-2; TRBD1 agrees at 7 bases. The CDR3 contains 13 residues. The trim removed 5 bases at V and 7 bases at J, leaving 4 bases unmatched. The germline gives CDR1 SEHNR, CDR2 FQNEAQ (reference sequence). CDR3 DNA sequence: TGTGCCAGCAGCGAACAGGGGAACGGGGAGCTGTTTTTT. Residues: CASSEQGNGELFF.

The chain couples TRBV10-3 to TRBJ1-1; the match to TRBD1 covers 8 bases. After removal of 11 bases from V and 0 bases from J, the junction contained 8 bases not matched to a gene. This CDR3 comprises 14 residues. Germline CDR1 and CDR2: ENHRY and SYGVKD. This chain's CDR3 is CAAGQGDLNTEAFF. The CDR3 region has the DNA TGTGCCGCCGGACAGGGCGACTTGAACACTGAAGCTTTCTTT.

The chain recombines TRBV5-4 with TRBJ1-1; D ambiguous. Trimming left V 0 bases short and J 0 bases short, with 12 bases between. This CDR3 has 16 amino acids. The V gene's germline CDR1 is SGHNT and CDR2 YYREEE (reference sequence). CDR3 in amino acids: CASSLGGSGMNTEAFF. The CDR3 nucleotides are TGTGCCAGCAGCTTGGGGGGTTCGGGGATGAACACTGAAGCTTTCTTT.

This clone was seen more than once but under ten times. The chain carries TRBV29-1 and TRBJ2-1; TRBD1 might be the D (5 bases). Trimming left V 6 bases short and J 7 bases short, with 16 bases between. The CDR3 is 13 amino acids. Per germline, CDR1 SQVTM and CDR2 ANQGSEA. The CDR3 loop is CSVRSPGFNEQFF. CDR3 sequence (DNA): TGCAGCGTACGGAGCCCAGGGTTTAATGAGCAGTTCTTC.

The CDR3 DNA follows: TGTGCCAGCAGTTCTTGGCTAGCGGGGGGGCGGAACACCGGGGAGCTGTTTTTT. It encodes CASSSWLAGGRNTGELFF. V and J are TRBV27 and TRBJ2-2; 12 bases align to TRBD2. CDR3 length: 18 amino acids. Germline V lookup: CDR1 MNHEY, CDR2 SMNVEV (reference sequence). After removal of 4 bases from V and 1 base from J, the junction contained 7 bases not matched to a gene.

This clone was counted a single time. This chain uses TRBV5-1 with TRBJ2-7; possibly TRBD1 for D (6 bases). The CDR3 totals 14 residues. From germline, CDR1 is SGHRS and CDR2 YFSETQ. V was clipped by 3 bases and J by 5 bases, with 15 bases between them. CDR3 region: CASSWGREVDEQYF. The CDR3 bases are TGCGCCAGCAGCTGGGGGCGAGAGGTGGACGAGCAGTACTTC.

The chain couples TRBV9 to TRBJ2-5, with 7 bases that match TRBD1. With V trimmed by 2 bases and J by 1 base, 5 bases remained unmatched. The CDR3 is 15 residues long. CDR1 SGDLS and CDR2 YYNGEE come from the germline V gene. CDR3 DNA: TGTGCCAGCAGCGTTAAGGGACAGCTCCAAGAGACCCAGTACTTC. It translates to CASSVKGQLQETQYF.

This clone was counted a few times. The V and J genes are TRBV6-4 and TRBJ2-3, with 12 positions matching TRBD2. The junction had 2 bases not matched to a gene; V was cut back by 0 bases and J by 4 bases. In germline, CDR1 is MRHNA, CDR2 SNTAGT. This CDR3 is built from 16 residues. CDR3 residues: CASSDSTSGGPDTQYF. The CDR3, as DNA: TGTGCCAGCAGTGACTCGACTAGCGGGGGCCCAGATACGCAGTATTTT.

The V and J genes are TRBV25-1 and TRBJ1-2; D ambiguous. The V gene lost 3 bases and the J gene lost 6 bases, with 8 bases spanning the gap. In germline, CDR1 is MGHDK, CDR2 SYGVNS. This CDR3 is 12 amino acids long. The CDR3 region is CASSDSLNGYTF. The CDR3 bases are TGTGCCAGCAGTGACAGTCTGAATGGCTACACCTTC.

The chain links TRBV10-1 to TRBJ2-4; D call uncertain. V gave up 6 bases and J gave up 4 bases, with 13 bases separating them. Germline assignment: CDR1 WNHNN and CDR2 SYGVQD (reference sequence). This CDR3 spans 14 amino acids. This CDR3 is CASRLPKRKNIQYF. CDR3 in DNA: TGCGCCAGCAGACTACCCAAGCGAAAAAACATTCAGTACTTC.